This T cell receptor beta chain was retrieved from a study of blood T cell repertoires in COVID-19. About the study: Acute-phase and convalescent COVID-19 samples originated in the United States, Italy and Spain. PBMCs, B-cell-depleted T cells, or T cells provided the cDNA or gDNA that made up the material.

Trimming removed 5 bases at V and 1 base at J, with 12 bases between. CDR1 and CDR2 (germline): LGHNA, YNFKEQ. The CDR3 covers 14 residues. The age range of participants was 18 to 89 years, with residence in around 22 US areas. In the 2 weeks before study entry, exposed participants met a COVID-19 case, which was PCR-confirmed or clinician-diagnosed. Some clones are missing from TCRdb's copy, which holds only in-frame ones; the method was immunoSEQ multiplex PCR. The sample shows more than 200,000 clones, about 87% of them seen only once. V is TRBV4-2 and J is TRBJ2-7; D perhaps matches TRBD1 (6 bases). Sequences were obtained from PBMCs or T cells enriched from blood (not recorded which). This receptor was obtained from a woman aged 25 to 39 who had been exposed to COVID-19. The CDR3 loop is CASSAKDRSYEQYF. CDR3 in DNA: TGTGCCAGCAGCGCTAAGGACAGATCCTACGAGCAGTACTTC.